Listed below are T cell receptor beta chains from one sample, sequenced in a study of early stage breast cancer tumors. Method: immunoSEQ multiplex PCR; TCRdb's copy keeps in-frame clones and lacks some. The sample holds around 28,000 clones, around 70% seen once. The sample was blood. Source of these receptors: a person aged 45 to 59 with breast cancer. Each CDR3 is given with its conserved first and last residue. The D gene is left open where the match is weak. Part of the rows lack a size; the others show once, few, many or a class for expanded clones.

V: TRBV11-3
J: TRBJ2-2
size: -
D: -
DNA: TGTGCCAGCAGCCGGGACACCAACGAGGAGCTGTTTTTT
CDR3: CASSRDTNEELFF

V: TRBV5-1
J: TRBJ2-7
size: -
D: TRBD1
DNA: TGCGCCAGCAGCTTGGGACAGGGGGCTTGGGAGCAGTACTTC
CDR3: CASSLGQGAWEQYF

V: TRBV20-1
J: TRBJ2-1
size: once
D: -
DNA: TGCAGTGCTACTGAAGTGAATGAGCAGTTCTTC
CDR3: CSATEVNEQFF

V: TRBV5-5
J: TRBJ2-7
size: -
D: TRBD1
DNA: TGTGCCAGCAGCTTAGGGGACAGGCCCGCCTACGAGCAGTACTTC
CDR3: CASSLGDRPAYEQYF

V: TRBV7-2
J: TRBJ2-3
size: -
D: TRBD2
DNA: TGTGCCAGCAGCTTAGGGGGGACTAGCGGGAGCACAGATACGCAGTATTTT
CDR3: CASSLGGTSGSTDTQYF

V: TRBV7-9
J: TRBJ1-1
size: -
D: -
DNA: TGTGCCAGCAGCCAAAGGATGGGAACTGAAGCTTTCTTT
CDR3: CASSQRMGTEAFF

V: TRBV2
J: TRBJ2-7
size: -
D: TRBD1
DNA: TGTGCCAGCAGTGGGACAGGGGGCCGGGAGCAGTACTTC
CDR3: CASSGTGGREQYF

V: TRBV29-1
J: TRBJ1-2
size: -
D: -
DNA: TGCAGCGTTGAAATGCCTCGACAGAACCAATATGGCTACACCTTC
CDR3: CSVEMPRQNQYGYTF

V: TRBV19
J: TRBJ1-4
size: -
D: TRBD1
DNA: TGTGCCAGTAAGGGACAGGGACATGAAAAACTGTTTTTT
CDR3: CASKGQGHEKLFF

V: TRBV7-6
J: TRBJ2-7
size: -
D: -
DNA: TGTGCCAGCAGCCGGGACATCGCAGCCTACGAGCAGTACTTC
CDR3: CASSRDIAAYEQYF

V: TRBV10-2
J: TRBJ2-7
size: once
D: TRBD2
DNA: TGCGCCAGCATAGATCCAGCGGGAGGCCACTACGAGCAGTACTTC
CDR3: CASIDPAGGHYEQYF

V: TRBV6-6
J: TRBJ2-2
size: -
D: -
DNA: TGTGCCAGCAGCTACCAAGCACAGGGTGCCGGGGAGCTGTTTTTT
CDR3: CASSYQAQGAGELFF

V: TRBV29-1
J: TRBJ2-1
size: -
D: -
DNA: TGCAGCGTAAGGGCAGGGGCGGTAAATGAGCAGTTCTTC
CDR3: CSVRAGAVNEQFF

V: TRBV27
J: TRBJ2-1
size: -
D: -
DNA: TGTGCCAGCAGTTTACTGGGGGATGAGCAGTTCTTC
CDR3: CASSLLGDEQFF

V: TRBV18
J: TRBJ2-5
size: -
D: -
DNA: TGTGCCAGCTCACCCATAGCGGTGGATCTGGGGACCCAGTACTTC
CDR3: CASSPIAVDLGTQYF

V: TRBV9
J: TRBJ1-1
size: -
D: TRBD1
DNA: TGTGCCACCAAAAGGCTACAGGGGGCGGGTCACACTGAAGCTTTCTTT
CDR3: CATKRLQGAGHTEAFF

V: TRBV2
J: TRBJ2-2
size: once
D: -
DNA: TGTGCCGCCTCCCTTAAGTTGGGGGGGGAGCTGTTTTTT
CDR3: CAASLKLGGELFF

V: TRBV7-9
J: TRBJ2-7
size: -
D: TRBD2
DNA: TGTGCCAGCAGCTTAGCACTAGCGGGAGTCGAGCAGTACTTC
CDR3: CASSLALAGVEQYF

V: TRBV10-3
J: TRBJ2-2
size: -
D: -
DNA: TGTGCCATCAGCCCAGGGGCCGGGGAGCTGTTTTTT
CDR3: CAISPGAGELFF

V: TRBV5-1
J: TRBJ1-5
size: -
D: -
DNA: TGCGCCAGCAGCTTGGCTGGGGACCAGCCCCAGCATTTT
CDR3: CASSLAGDQPQHF

V: TRBV6-1
J: TRBJ2-1
size: few
D: TRBD1
DNA: TGTGCCAGCAGTTTCAACAGGGGACGGTTCTTC
CDR3: CASSFNRGRFF

V: TRBV6-5
J: TRBJ1-2
size: -
D: TRBD1
DNA: TGTGCCAGCAGTCTACCTGGACAGGTATATGGCTACACCTTC
CDR3: CASSLPGQVYGYTF

V: TRBV5-1
J: TRBJ2-7
size: -
D: -
DNA: TGCGCCAGCAGCTGGTCAGACCCGACCTACGAGCAGTACTTC
CDR3: CASSWSDPTYEQYF

V: TRBV18
J: TRBJ1-5
size: -
D: -
DNA: TGTGCCAGCTCACCTAGTCGCGGGGGCGGTCAGCCCCAGCATTTT
CDR3: CASSPSRGGGQPQHF

V: TRBV9
J: TRBJ2-1
size: -
D: -
DNA: TGTGCCAGCAGCGGATGGACTACCTCGAATGAGCAGTTCTTC
CDR3: CASSGWTTSNEQFF

V: TRBV18
J: TRBJ2-1
size: -
D: TRBD2
DNA: TGTGCCAGCTCACTGGGTTTCGGCGGGAGCGGGAATGAGCAGTTCTTC
CDR3: CASSLGFGGSGNEQFF

V: TRBV27
J: TRBJ1-4
size: -
D: TRBD1
DNA: TGTGCCAGCAGTCCCTGGGACAGGGGGAATGAAAAACTGTTTTTT
CDR3: CASSPWDRGNEKLFF

V: TRBV27
J: TRBJ2-1
size: -
D: -
DNA: TGTGCCAGCGGTCCTCCGGGAATCAATGAGCAGTTCTTC
CDR3: CASGPPGINEQFF

V: TRBV19
J: TRBJ1-1
size: -
D: -
DNA: TGTGCCAGCGTTTGGGGGGGGGCAGGCACTGAAGCTTTCTTT
CDR3: CASVWGGAGTEAFF

V: TRBV5-1
J: TRBJ1-1
size: -
D: -
DNA: TGCGCCAGCAGCTTGGTCCGATCCACTGAAGCTTTCTTT
CDR3: CASSLVRSTEAFF

V: TRBV11-3
J: TRBJ2-1
size: -
D: -
DNA: TGTGCCAGCAGCTTGAATATCCGGGATGAGCAGTTCTTC
CDR3: CASSLNIRDEQFF

V: TRBV6-5
J: TRBJ1-2
size: -
D: -
DNA: TGTGCCAGCAGTTACGGGGGGTACGGGGATGGTGGCTACACCTTC
CDR3: CASSYGGYGDGGYTF

V: TRBV6-5
J: TRBJ2-7
size: -
D: TRBD1
DNA: TGTGCCAGCAGTTACAAAGTGGACAGGGGGGGCGAGCAGTACTTC
CDR3: CASSYKVDRGGEQYF

V: TRBV5-1
J: TRBJ2-7
size: -
D: -
DNA: TGCGCCAGCAGCTTGGGGCAGGTAGAGATCTACGAGCAGTACTTC
CDR3: CASSLGQVEIYEQYF

V: TRBV6-4
J: TRBJ2-1
size: -
D: -
DNA: TGTGCCAGCAGTGACCCGTTTACAGGGAATTACAATGAGCAGTTCTTC
CDR3: CASSDPFTGNYNEQFF

V: TRBV5-1
J: TRBJ2-2
size: many
D: TRBD2
DNA: TGCGCCAGCAGCTTGGGCGGGGGAAGCGCCGGGGAGCTGTTTTTT
CDR3: CASSLGGGSAGELFF

V: TRBV19
J: TRBJ2-4
size: -
D: -
DNA: TGTGCCAGTAGTAGGGAGAACATTCAGTACTTC
CDR3: CASSRENIQYF